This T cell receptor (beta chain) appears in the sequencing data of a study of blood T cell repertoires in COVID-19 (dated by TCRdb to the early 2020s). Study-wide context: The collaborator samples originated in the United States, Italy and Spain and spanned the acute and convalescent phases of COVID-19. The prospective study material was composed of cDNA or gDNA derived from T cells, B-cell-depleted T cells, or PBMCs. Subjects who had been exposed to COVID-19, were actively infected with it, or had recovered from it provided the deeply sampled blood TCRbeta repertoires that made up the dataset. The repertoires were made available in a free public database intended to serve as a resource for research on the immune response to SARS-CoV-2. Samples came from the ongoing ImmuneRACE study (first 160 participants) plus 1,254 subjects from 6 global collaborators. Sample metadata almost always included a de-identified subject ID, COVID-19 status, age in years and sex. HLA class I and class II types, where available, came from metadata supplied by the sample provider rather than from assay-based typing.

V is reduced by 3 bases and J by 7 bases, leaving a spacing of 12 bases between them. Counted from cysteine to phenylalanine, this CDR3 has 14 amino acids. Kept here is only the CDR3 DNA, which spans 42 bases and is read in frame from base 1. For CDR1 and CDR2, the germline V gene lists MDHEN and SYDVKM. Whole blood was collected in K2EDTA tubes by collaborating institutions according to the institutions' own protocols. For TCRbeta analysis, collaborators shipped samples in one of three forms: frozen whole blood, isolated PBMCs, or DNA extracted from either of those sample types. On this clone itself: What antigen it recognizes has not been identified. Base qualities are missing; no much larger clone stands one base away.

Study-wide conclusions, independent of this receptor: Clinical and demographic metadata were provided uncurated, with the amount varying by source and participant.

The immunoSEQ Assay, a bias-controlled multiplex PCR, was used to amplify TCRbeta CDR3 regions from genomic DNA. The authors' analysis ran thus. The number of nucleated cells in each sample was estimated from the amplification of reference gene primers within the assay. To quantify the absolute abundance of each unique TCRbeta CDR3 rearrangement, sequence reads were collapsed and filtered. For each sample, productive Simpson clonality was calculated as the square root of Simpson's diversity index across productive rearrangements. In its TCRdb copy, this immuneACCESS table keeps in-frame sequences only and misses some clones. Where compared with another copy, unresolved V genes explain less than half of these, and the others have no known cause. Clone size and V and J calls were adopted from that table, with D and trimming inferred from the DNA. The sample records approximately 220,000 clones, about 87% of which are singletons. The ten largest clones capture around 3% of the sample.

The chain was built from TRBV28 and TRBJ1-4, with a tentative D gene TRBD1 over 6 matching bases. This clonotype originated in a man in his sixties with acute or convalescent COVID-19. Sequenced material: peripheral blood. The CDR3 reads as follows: CASSFPQGREKLFF. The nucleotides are TGTGCCAGCAGTTTCCCGCAGGGGCGTGAAAAACTGTTTTTT.